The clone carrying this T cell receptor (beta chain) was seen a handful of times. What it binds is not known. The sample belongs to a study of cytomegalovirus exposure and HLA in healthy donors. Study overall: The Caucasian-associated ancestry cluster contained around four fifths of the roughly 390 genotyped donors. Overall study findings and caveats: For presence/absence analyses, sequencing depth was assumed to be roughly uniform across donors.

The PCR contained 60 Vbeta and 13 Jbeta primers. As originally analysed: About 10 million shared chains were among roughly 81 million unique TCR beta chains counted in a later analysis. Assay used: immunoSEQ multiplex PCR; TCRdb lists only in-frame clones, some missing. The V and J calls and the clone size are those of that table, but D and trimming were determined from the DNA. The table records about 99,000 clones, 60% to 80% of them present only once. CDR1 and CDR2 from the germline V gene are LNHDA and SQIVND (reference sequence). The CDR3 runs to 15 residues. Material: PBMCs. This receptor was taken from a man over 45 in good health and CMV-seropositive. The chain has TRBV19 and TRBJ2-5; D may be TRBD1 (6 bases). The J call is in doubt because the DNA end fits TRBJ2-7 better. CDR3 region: CASSRGQRMSGEQYF. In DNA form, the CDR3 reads TGTGCCAGTAGTAGAGGACAGAGAATGTCCGGCGAGCAGTACTTC.